The 13 T cell receptor beta chains below all came from one sample that was sequenced in a study of OX40 agonist ivuxolimab in advanced cancers. Only in-frame clones appear in the TCRdb table, and some are missing; sequencing was by immunoSEQ multiplex PCR. Of 60,000 to 90,000 clones in the sample, approximately 83% are singletons; the top ten hold around 0.75%. Material: CD4+ or CD8+ T cells sorted from blood, obtained in a trial of the OX40 agonist ivuxolimab. These TCRs come from an adult with an advanced solid tumor such as melanoma, head and neck, liver or kidney cancer.

The genes are TRBV30 and TRBJ2-2, with a possible D match to TRBD1 (6 bases). Trimming shortened V by 2 bases and J by 3 bases, and 16 bases separated the two germline ends. Germline values: CDR1 GTSNPN, CDR2 SVGIG (reference sequence). The CDR3 is 16 residues long. For the CDR3, the DNA is TGTGCCTGGAGTTTCAGGGGTTCGTGGGACACCGGGGAGCTGTTTTTT. Translating it yields CAWSFRGSWDTGELFF. Filled out from reference TRBV30 and TRBJ2-2, the complete variable domain reads SQTIHQWPATLVQPVGSPLSLECTVEGTSNPNLYWYRQAAGRGLQLLFYSVGIGQISSEVPQNLSASRPQDRQFILSSKKLLLSDSGFYLCAWSFRGSWDTGELFFGEGSRLTVL.

The chain carries TRBV6-5 and TRBJ2-5; no definite D call. The CDR3 spans 11 residues. Germline-derived CDR1 and CDR2 are MNHEY and SVGAGI. The germline V and J ends were trimmed by 2 bases and 5 bases, with 3 bases remaining between them. The DNA for the CDR3 is TGTGCCAGCAGTTACATGGAGACCCAGTACTTC. It translates to CASSYMETQYF.

The CDR3 protein is CASSSRTQGFNEKLFF. CDR3 nucleotide sequence: TGTGCCAGCAGCAGCCGCACACAGGGGTTTAATGAAAAACTGTTTTTT. The rearrangement joins TRBV5-4 to TRBJ1-4; 7 nucleotides align to TRBD1. Germline CDR1 reads SGHNT; CDR2 reads YYREEE (reference sequence). The CDR3 consists of 16 residues. The V segment lost 4 bases and the J segment 4 bases; nucleotides outside the gene matches: 10.

The chain links TRBV5-1 to TRBJ2-3; D unresolved. CDR3 length equals 13 residues. Trimming stripped 0 bases from V and 6 bases from J, with 8 bases between. Germline V lookup: CDR1 SGHRS, CDR2 YFSETQ. This chain's CDR3 is CASSLVIGDTQYF. CDR3 nucleotides: TGCGCCAGCAGCTTGGTAATAGGCGATACGCAGTATTTT.

The CDR3 region is CASSSGTATNEKLFF. For the CDR3, the DNA is TGTGCCAGCAGTTCCGGGACCGCAACTAATGAAAAACTGTTTTTT. The chain recombines TRBV28 with TRBJ1-4, with D perhaps matching TRBD1 (5 bases). The CDR3 spans 15 residues. V gave up 4 bases and J gave up 0 bases, with 9 bases separating them. CDR1 and CDR2 from the germline V gene are MDHEN and SYDVKM.

The DNA for the CDR3 is TGCGCCAGCAGCTTGTTGGCAGGCGAAACCGGGGAGCTGTTTTTT. Translated, it gives CASSLLAGETGELFF. This chain joins TRBV5-1 and TRBJ2-2; D is uncertain. The V gene's germline CDR1 is SGHRS and CDR2 YFSETQ. Trimming stripped 1 base from V and 5 bases from J, with 12 bases between. The CDR3 runs to 15 residues.

This sequence joins TRBV7-2 and TRBJ1-1; possibly TRBD1 for D (5 bases). The V end was cut by 4 bases, the J end by 4 bases, with 16 bases between. Germline CDR1 is SGHTA and CDR2 is FQGNSA. This CDR3 spans 15 amino acids. Here the CDR3 DNA reads TGTGCCAGCAGCTCCCGGGGGGGTGGGATCACTGAAGCTTTCTTT. Its translation is CASSSRGGGITEAFF.

This rearrangement joins TRBV18 to TRBJ1-1, with 7 bases that match TRBD1. V dropped 2 bases and J dropped 2; count of bases not matched to a gene: 5. This CDR3 spans 15 amino acids. CDR1 and CDR2 (germline): KGHSH, LQKENI. The CDR3 DNA is TGTGCCAGCTCACCAGCCTGGGACAGTAACACTGAAGCTTTCTTT. It is translated as CASSPAWDSNTEAFF. Looking up the rest from reference TRBV18 and TRBJ1-1 gives the full variable domain: NAGVMQNPRHLVRRRGQEARLRCSPMKGHSHVYWYRQLPEEGLKFMVYLQKENIIDESGMPKERFSAEFPKEGPSILRIQQVVRGDSAAYFCASSPAWDSNTEAFFGQGTRLTVV.

This clone turned up a few times. V gene TRBV27 combines with J gene TRBJ2-7, with TRBD2 matching over 7 bases. Germline V gene lookup returns CDR1 MNHEY and CDR2 SMNVEV (reference sequence). The CDR3 totals 15 residues. The V gene end was trimmed by 5 bases and the J gene end by 3 bases; junction bases not matched to a gene: 10. DNA for the CDR3: TGTGCCAGCAGTCCACTTAGCGGGTCCCTCTACGAGCAGTACTTC. Its protein is CASSPLSGSLYEQYF.

For the CDR3, the DNA is TGTGCCAGTACCCTTGACCCCGAGGACAGGGGGCGCATTTATGGCTACACCTTC. This encodes CASTLDPEDRGRIYGYTF. The chain carries TRBV19 and TRBJ1-2; 11 bases fit TRBD1. Germline-derived CDR1 and CDR2 are LNHDA and SQIVND (reference sequence). The CDR3 has 18 amino acids. Trimming took 7 bases from V and 5 from J; bases not matched to a gene: 18.

The chain employs TRBV9 and TRBJ2-3; no reliable D call. Trimming took 5 bases from V and 0 from J, leaving 10 bases between them. Germline loops: CDR1 SGDLS, CDR2 YYNGEE. This CDR3 region has 14 residues. The CDR3 loop reads CASSLYPSTDTQYF. CDR3 sequence (DNA): TGTGCCAGCAGTCTCTACCCTAGCACAGATACGCAGTATTTT.

The chain joins TRBV6-6 to TRBJ1-3; D gene ambiguous. CDR1 is MNHNY, CDR2 SVGAGI, per germline (reference sequence). The CDR3 extends over 16 amino acids. The V gene lost 5 bases and the J gene lost 2 bases, with 16 bases spanning the gap. The CDR3 region has the DNA TGTGCCAGCAGTCAAACGTTAAATAGGGCTGGAAACACCATATATTTT. It translates to CASSQTLNRAGNTIYF.

V gene TRBV7-7 combines with J gene TRBJ2-1, with 12 bases that match TRBD2. The CDR3 is made up of 15 amino acids. Germline CDR1 SSHAT, CDR2 FNYEAQ (reference sequence). The junction had 9 bases not matched to a gene; V was cut back by 5 bases and J by 10 bases. CDR3 nucleotides: TGTGCCAGCAGCGCCAGGACTAGCGGGATTGAAGAGCAGTTCTTC. As protein: CASSARTSGIEEQFF. Using reference TRBV7-7 and TRBJ2-1 for the parts outside the CDR3, the full variable domain is GAGVSQSPRYKVTKRGQDVTLRCDPISSHATLYWYQQALGQGPEFLTYFNYEAQPDKSGLPSDRFSAERPEGSISTLTIQRTEQRDSAMYRCASSARTSGIEEQFFGPGTRLTVL.